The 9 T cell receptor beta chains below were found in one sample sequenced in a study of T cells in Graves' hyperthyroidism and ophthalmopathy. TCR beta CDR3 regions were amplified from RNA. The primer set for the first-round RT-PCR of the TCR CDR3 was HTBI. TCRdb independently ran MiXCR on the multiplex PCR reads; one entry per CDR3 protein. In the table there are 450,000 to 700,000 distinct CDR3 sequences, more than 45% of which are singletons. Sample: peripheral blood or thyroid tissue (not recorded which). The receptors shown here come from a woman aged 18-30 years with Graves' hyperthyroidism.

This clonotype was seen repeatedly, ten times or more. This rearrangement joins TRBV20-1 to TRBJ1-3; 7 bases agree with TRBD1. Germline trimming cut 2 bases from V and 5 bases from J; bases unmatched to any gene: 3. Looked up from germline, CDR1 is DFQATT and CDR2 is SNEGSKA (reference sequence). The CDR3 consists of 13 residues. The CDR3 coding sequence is TGCAGTGCTAGACAGGGGGGCAGAAACACCATATATTTT. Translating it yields CSARQGGRNTIYF.

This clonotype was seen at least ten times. CDR3 region: CSATKPEGMAYGYTF. The CDR3 DNA follows: TGCAGTGCGACAAAACCCGAGGGTATGGCCTATGGCTACACCTTC. The J gene is TRBJ1-2, the V gene TRBV20-1; no reliable D call. Germline loops: CDR1 DFQATT, CDR2 SNEGSKA (reference sequence). The length of the CDR3 is 15 residues. The germline V and J ends were trimmed by 6 bases and 4 bases, with 21 bases remaining between them.

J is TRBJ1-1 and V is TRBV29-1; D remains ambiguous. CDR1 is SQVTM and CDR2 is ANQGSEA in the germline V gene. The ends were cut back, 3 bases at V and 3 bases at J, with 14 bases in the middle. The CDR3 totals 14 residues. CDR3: CSVDQREADTEAFF. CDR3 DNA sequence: TGCAGCGTTGATCAGCGGGAGGCGGACACTGAAGCTTTCTTT.

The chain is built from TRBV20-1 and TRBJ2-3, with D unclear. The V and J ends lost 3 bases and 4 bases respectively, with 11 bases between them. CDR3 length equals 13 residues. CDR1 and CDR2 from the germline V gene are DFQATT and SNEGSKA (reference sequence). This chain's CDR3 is CSASQDAPDTQYF. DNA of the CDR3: TGCAGTGCTAGTCAGGACGCGCCAGATACGCAGTATTTT.

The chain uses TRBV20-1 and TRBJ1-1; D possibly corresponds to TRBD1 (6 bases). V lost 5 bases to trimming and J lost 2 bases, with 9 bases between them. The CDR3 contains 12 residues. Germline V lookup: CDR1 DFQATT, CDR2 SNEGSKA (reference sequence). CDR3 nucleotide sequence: TGCAGTGCTGCGGACAGAAACACTGAAGCTTTCTTT. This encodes CSAADRNTEAFF.

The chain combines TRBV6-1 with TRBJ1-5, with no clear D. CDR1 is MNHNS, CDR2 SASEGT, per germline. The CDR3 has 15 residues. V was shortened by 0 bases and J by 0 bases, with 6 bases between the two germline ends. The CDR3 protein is CASSEAGGSNQPQHF. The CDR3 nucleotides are TGTGCCAGCAGTGAAGCGGGCGGTAGCAATCAGCCCCAGCATTTT.

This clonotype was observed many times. The CDR3 DNA reads TGTGCCAGCAGTTTAGACACCATATATTTT. It specifies CASSLDTIYF. The genes are TRBV12-3 or TRBV12-4 and TRBJ1-3, with D hard to call. V was pared by 1 base and J by 8 bases, with 0 bases between. This CDR3 is 10 amino acids long.

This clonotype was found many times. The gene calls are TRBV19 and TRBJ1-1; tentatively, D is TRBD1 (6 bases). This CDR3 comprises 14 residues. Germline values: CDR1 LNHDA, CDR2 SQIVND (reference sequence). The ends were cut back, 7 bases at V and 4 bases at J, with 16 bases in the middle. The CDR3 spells CASIPTGSATEAFF. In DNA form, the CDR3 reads TGTGCCAGTATCCCAACAGGGTCGGCCACTGAAGCTTTCTTT.

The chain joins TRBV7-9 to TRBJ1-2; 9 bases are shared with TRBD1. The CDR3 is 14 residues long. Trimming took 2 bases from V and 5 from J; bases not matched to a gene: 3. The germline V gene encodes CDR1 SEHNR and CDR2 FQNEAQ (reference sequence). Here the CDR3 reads CASSLTGQGYGYTF. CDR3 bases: TGTGCCAGCAGCTTAACGGGACAGGGTTATGGCTACACCTTC.